This T cell receptor (beta chain) was identified during a study of response to subunit inactivated influenza vaccine. In TCRdb, the RT-PCR reads were re-called with MiXCR into one record per CDR3 protein. The sample includes 710,000 or so distinct CDR3 sequences, 15% to 19% of them seen just once. The germline V gene encodes CDR1 MNHEY and CDR2 SVGEGT. The germline V and J ends were trimmed by 3 bases and 5 bases, with 14 bases remaining between them. This CDR3 spans 15 amino acids. The chain couples TRBV6-2 or TRBV6-3 to TRBJ2-1; no firm D call. This specimen consisted of PBMCs from blood, obtained less than 13 days after vaccination. This clonotype was sampled from a man aged 45 to 65 who received an inactivated influenza vaccine. The CDR3 DNA sequence: TGTGCCAGCAGTTATCTGGCTAGTGGGGACAATGAGCAGTTCTTC. Its protein product is CASSYLASGDNEQFF.